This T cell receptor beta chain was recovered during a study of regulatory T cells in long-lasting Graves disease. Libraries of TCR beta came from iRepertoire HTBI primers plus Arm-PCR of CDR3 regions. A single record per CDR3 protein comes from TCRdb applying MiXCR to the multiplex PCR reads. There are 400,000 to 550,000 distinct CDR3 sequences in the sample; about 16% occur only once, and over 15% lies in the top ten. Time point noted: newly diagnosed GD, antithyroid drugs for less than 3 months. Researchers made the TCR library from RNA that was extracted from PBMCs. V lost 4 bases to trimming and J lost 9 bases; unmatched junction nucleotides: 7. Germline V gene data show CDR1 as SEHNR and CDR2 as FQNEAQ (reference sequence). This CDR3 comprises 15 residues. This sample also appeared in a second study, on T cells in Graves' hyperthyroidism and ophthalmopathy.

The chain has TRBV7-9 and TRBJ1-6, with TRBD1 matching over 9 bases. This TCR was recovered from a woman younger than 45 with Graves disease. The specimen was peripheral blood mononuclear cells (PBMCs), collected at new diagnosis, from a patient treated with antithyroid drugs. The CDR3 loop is CASSSSGTGTSPLHF. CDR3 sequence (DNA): TGTGCCAGCAGCTCCTCCGGGACAGGGACTTCACCCCTCCACTTT.